The 32 T cell receptor beta chains below were found in one sample sequenced in a study of OX40 agonist ivuxolimab in advanced cancers. The protocol was immunoSEQ multiplex PCR, while the TCRdb copy is restricted to in-frame clones and leaves out a portion. The data contain tens of thousands of clones, roughly nine tenths of them singletons. The source was CD4+ or CD8+ T cells sorted from blood, collected in a trial of the OX40 agonist ivuxolimab. These TCRs come from an adult with an advanced solid tumor such as melanoma, head and neck, liver or kidney cancer.

The gene calls are TRBV30 and TRBJ2-3, with D unresolved. Deletions cut 2 bases from V and 3 bases from J, with 6 bases between. There are 12 residues in the CDR3. Germline CDR1 and CDR2: GTSNPN and SVGIG (reference sequence). CDR3 protein: CAWSPWTDTQYF. For the CDR3, the DNA is TGTGCCTGGAGTCCCTGGACAGATACGCAGTATTTT.

The J gene is TRBJ1-5, the V gene TRBV9, with TRBD1 matching 7 bases. Trimming took 3 bases from V and 16 from J; bases not matched to a gene: 13. The CDR3 length is 13 residues. Germline values: CDR1 SGDLS, CDR2 YYNGEE. In DNA form, the CDR3 reads TGTGCCAGCAGCGAAGCTGCCGGGACAGCAATTCATTTT. Residues: CASSEAAGTAIHF.

The V and J genes are TRBV18 and TRBJ1-2; 7 nucleotides match TRBD1. Trimming took 2 bases from V and 1 from J; bases not matched to a gene: 4. The CDR3 is 15 amino acids. Germline values: CDR1 KGHSH, CDR2 LQKENI. CDR3 DNA sequence: TGTGCCAGCTCACCATCCCAGGGGGTTAACTATGGCTACACCTTC. Translated, it gives CASSPSQGVNYGYTF.

The chain recombines TRBV7-9 with TRBJ1-5; 8 bases fit TRBD1. Germline values: CDR1 SEHNR, CDR2 FQNEAQ (reference sequence). CDR3 length equals 15 residues. J lost 5 bases, V lost 5 bases, and 8 bases had no gene match. The CDR3 nucleotides read TGTGCCAGCAGCATGACAGGGGTGCTCCATCAGCCCCAGCATTTT. This gives the protein CASSMTGVLHQPQHF.

The rearrangement links TRBV10-3 to TRBJ1-1; 9 bases align to TRBD1. V trimming: 6 bases; J trimming: 1 base; junction bases outside the gene matches: 6. This CDR3 spans 15 amino acids. CDR1 is ENHRY, CDR2 SYGVKD, per germline. Here the CDR3 reads CAISGTGPTNTEAFF. The CDR3 DNA reads TGTGCCATCAGCGGGACAGGGCCCACGAACACTGAAGCTTTCTTT.

V usage is TRBV18 and J usage is TRBJ1-1; D remains unclear. CDR1 is KGHSH and CDR2 is LQKENI in the germline V gene. The CDR3 covers 13 residues. V was clipped by 3 bases and J by 6 bases, with 11 bases between them. CDR3 nucleotides: TGTGCCAGCTCACCGGACGGGAGGGCTGAAGCTTTCTTT. Protein sequence: CASSPDGRAEAFF.

This chain connects TRBV7-9 to TRBJ1-1; no clear D. This CDR3 spans 15 amino acids. V was pared by 2 bases and J by 4 bases, with 14 bases between. Per the germline V gene, CDR1 is SEHNR and CDR2 is FQNEAQ (reference sequence). The CDR3 nucleotides read TGTGCCAGCAGCTTATGGCCGCCGGGCTCCACTGAAGCTTTCTTT. Its protein product is CASSLWPPGSTEAFF.

This chain uses TRBV15 with TRBJ2-7; D is unresolved. Trimming left V 0 bases short and J 6 bases short, with 12 bases between. From germline, CDR1 is LNHNV and CDR2 YYDKDF (reference sequence). The CDR3 covers 14 residues. In nucleotides, the CDR3 is TGTGCCACCAGCAGAGATCATGGTAGGAGCGAGCAGTACTTC. It specifies CATSRDHGRSEQYF.

This chain joins TRBV5-4 and TRBJ2-1, with 8 bases matching TRBD1. Germline CDR1 SGHNT, CDR2 YYREEE (reference sequence). V gave up 4 bases and J gave up 1 base; unmatched junction bases: 7. The CDR3 is 16 residues long. This CDR3 is CASSPQGAGSYNEQFF. Written as DNA, the CDR3 is TGTGCCAGCAGCCCCCAGGGGGCGGGATCCTACAATGAGCAGTTCTTC.

The chain carries TRBV5-1 and TRBJ2-7; 8 bases are a match to TRBD1. The V gene's germline CDR1 is SGHRS and CDR2 YFSETQ. The V segment lost 4 bases and the J segment 2 bases; nucleotides outside the gene matches: 2. This CDR3 is built from 13 residues. CDR3 nucleotide sequence: TGCGCCAGCAGCGGGGGACAGGCCTACGAGCAGTACTTC. Its protein product is CASSGGQAYEQYF.

The CDR3 DNA reads as TGTGCCAGCAGCTTGGCGGGCGGGACTCGACAAGAGACCCAGTACTTC. Translation gives CASSLAGGTRQETQYF. The rearrangement uses TRBV5-4 and TRBJ2-5; tentatively, D is TRBD2 (6 bases). The CDR3 is 16 residues long. Germline V gene data show CDR1 as SGHNT and CDR2 as YYREEE (reference sequence). Trimming shortened V by 0 bases and J by 2 bases, and 14 bases separated the two germline ends.

This clone was recorded only once. In DNA form, the CDR3 reads TGTGCCAGCAGTTTTTTCAGGGGGCGCGACATCGACGGTGAGCAGTTCTTC. Its protein is CASSFFRGRDIDGEQFF. The V call is TRBV28, the J call TRBJ2-1; TRBD1 matches at 8 bases. Germline trimming cut 3 bases from V and 9 bases from J; bases unmatched to any gene: 16. Germline V gives CDR1 MDHEN, CDR2 SYDVKM. CDR3 size: 17 residues.

The J gene is TRBJ2-3, the V gene TRBV6-1; D unclear. Germline CDR1 and CDR2: MNHNS and SASEGT. The ends were cut back, 10 bases at V and 8 bases at J, with 22 bases in the middle. The CDR3 loop spans 14 amino acids. CDR3 protein: CATIDPPTYGTQYF. CDR3 bases: TGTGCCACCATCGACCCCCCTACCTATGGTACGCAGTATTTT.

The CDR3 DNA is TGTGCCAGCTCACCTTCTAGCGGGCCCGAGCAGTTCTTC. Its translation is CASSPSSGPEQFF. The chain carries TRBV18 and TRBJ2-1; 8 nucleotides match TRBD2. The germline gives CDR1 KGHSH, CDR2 LQKENI. Trimming removed 3 bases from V and 10 bases from J; junction bases left unmatched: 5. The CDR3 consists of 13 residues.

V is TRBV5-1 and J is TRBJ2-1; D is uncertain. Germline V gene sequence: CDR1 SGHRS, CDR2 YFSETQ. The CDR3 runs 13 residues. V shed 4 bases and J shed 9 bases, with 14 bases lying between them. The CDR3 DNA reads as TGCGCCAGCAGCGTTACTAACCTCGGTGAGCAGTTCTTC. Protein: CASSVTNLGEQFF.

The chain carries TRBV5-1 and TRBJ2-1, with TRBD1 matching over 9 bases. With V trimmed by 3 bases and J by 6 bases, 7 bases remained unmatched. The germline V gene has CDR1 SGHRS and CDR2 YFSETQ. This CDR3 has 15 residues. CDR3 nucleotides: TGCGCCAGCAGCTCCGAGGGGACAGGGCCCAATGAGCAGTTCTTC. Amino acids: CASSSEGTGPNEQFF.

This chain uses TRBV4-1 with TRBJ2-4; 8 bases map to TRBD1. Germline V gene sequence: CDR1 MGHRA, CDR2 YSYEKL. J was trimmed by 6 bases and V by 3 bases; bases with no gene match: 7. CDR3 length: 15 amino acids. As DNA, the CDR3 is TGCGCCAGCAGCCAGCCGGGACAGGTAGCAAACATTCAGTACTTC. This gives the protein CASSQPGQVANIQYF.

The J gene is TRBJ2-3, the V gene TRBV15; 8 nucleotides align to TRBD1. Looked up from germline, CDR1 is LNHNV and CDR2 is YYDKDF (reference sequence). This CDR3 is 15 amino acids long. The trim removed 1 base at V and 1 base at J, leaving 1 base unmatched. In DNA, the CDR3 is TGTGCCACCAGCAGAGGGGGACAGGGCACAGATACGCAGTATTTT. It encodes CATSRGGQGTDTQYF.

J is TRBJ2-3 and V is TRBV5-1; D is tentatively TRBD1 or TRBD2 (5 bases each). V dropped 0 bases and J dropped 2 bases, with 13 bases sitting between them. The CDR3 is 16 residues long. Germline CDR1 and CDR2: SGHRS and YFSETQ. The CDR3 reads CASSLENGGFTDTQYF. The CDR3 DNA follows: TGCGCCAGCAGCTTGGAGAATGGGGGTTTCACAGATACGCAGTATTTT.

J is TRBJ1-1 and V is TRBV10-3; D unresolved. The CDR3 sequence is 11 residues long. Germline V gene lookup returns CDR1 ENHRY and CDR2 SYGVKD. The V end was cut by 3 bases, the J end by 8 bases, with 7 bases between. Here the CDR3 reads CAISEAEEAFF. Written as DNA, the CDR3 is TGTGCCATCAGTGAAGCAGAAGAAGCTTTCTTT.

This chain connects TRBV29-1 to TRBJ1-1; D may be TRBD1 (5 bases). The V end lost 7 bases, the J end lost 5 bases, and 17 bases lay between the germline ends. The germline V gene has CDR1 SQVTM and CDR2 ANQGSEA. CDR3 length: 13 residues. CDR3 in DNA: TGCAGCGCCCAAGGGGAGTCTAGGACTGAAGCTTTCTTT. This codes for CSAQGESRTEAFF.

This clone showed up just once. This chain joins TRBV27 and TRBJ2-1; 13 nucleotides agree with TRBD2. J lost 11 bases, V lost 7 bases, and 8 bases had no gene match. CDR1 and CDR2 (germline): MNHEY, SMNVEV (reference sequence). The CDR3 is 14 residues long. CDR3 DNA: TGTGCCAGCATATCCGGACTAGCGGGAGTAAAGCAGTTCTTC. Translated, it gives CASISGLAGVKQFF.

This clone occurred once. V and J are TRBV21-1 and TRBJ2-3; no check of the table's D call, TRBD2, against the DNA was made. TRBV21-1 is flagged as a pseudogene. This CDR3 comprises 14 residues. The CDR3 DNA is TGTGCCCGGCGGCCAGCGGGGGGGCCAGATACGCAGTATTTT. Its protein is CARRPAGGPDTQYF.

The chain combines TRBV4-1 with TRBJ2-4; 9 bases agree with TRBD2. This CDR3 has 18 amino acids. V was clipped by 0 bases and J by 8 bases; unmatched bases: 14. Germline V gene sequence: CDR1 MGHRA, CDR2 YSYEKL. DNA for the CDR3: TGCGCCAGCAGCCAAGACCAGATAGCGGGGGTTAGTGGCCACATTCAGTACTTC. Encoded protein: CASSQDQIAGVSGHIQYF.

This clone appeared once. The chain is built from TRBV1 and TRBJ2-7; no check of the table's D call, TRBD2, against the DNA was made. TRBV1 has pseudogene status. This CDR3 is built from 17 residues. The DNA of the CDR3 is TGCACCAGCTTTCTGGACCCCCGGACTGGATGGAGCTACGAGCAGTACTTC. The encoded protein is CTSFLDPRTGWSYEQYF.

The chain combines TRBV9 with TRBJ2-7; TRBD2 matches at 8 bases. This CDR3 contains 16 residues. The V gene end was trimmed by 0 bases and the J gene end by 1 base; junction bases not matched to a gene: 6. Germline V gene lookup returns CDR1 SGDLS and CDR2 YYNGEE. Here the CDR3 reads CASSVGGVAGSYEQYF. CDR3 DNA sequence: TGTGCCAGCAGCGTAGGTGGGGTAGCGGGGTCCTACGAGCAGTACTTC.

This rearrangement joins TRBV2 to TRBJ2-3; 13 nucleotides agree with TRBD2. Trimming cost V 6 bases and J 3 bases; bases outside gene matches: 3. Looked up from germline, CDR1 is SNHLY and CDR2 is FYNNEI. The CDR3 length is 15 residues. The CDR3 DNA reads as TGTGCCAGCAGGCTACTAGCGGGAGGGACAGATACGCAGTATTTT. Its protein product is CASRLLAGGTDTQYF.

This chain connects TRBV29-1 to TRBJ2-1; 7 bases fit TRBD1. Germline CDR1 is SQVTM and CDR2 is ANQGSEA. This CDR3 contains 13 residues. DNA for the CDR3: TGCGGTCTTAGCGAGAGAGGGGGCAGGGAGCAGTTCTTC. This codes for CGLSERGGREQFF.

This chain joins TRBV7-6 and TRBJ1-4; 8 bases are a match to TRBD1. With 5 bases clipped from V and 11 bases from J, the junction kept 7 bases outside the gene matches. CDR1 is SGHVS and CDR2 is FNYEAQ in the germline V gene. This CDR3 spans 13 amino acids. The CDR3 DNA is TGTGCCAGCAGCCCCTTCGGGACAGGCAAACTGTTTTTT. This gives the protein CASSPFGTGKLFF. Full variable domain (rest looked up from reference TRBV7-6 and TRBJ1-4): GAGVSQSPRYKVTKRGQDVALRCDPISGHVSLYWYRQALGQGPEFLTYFNYEAQQDKSGLPNDRFSAERPEGSISTLTIQRTEQRDSAMYRCASSPFGTGKLFFGSGTQLSVL.

The rearrangement joins TRBV5-1 to TRBJ2-3; 10 nucleotides line up with TRBD2. Germline CDR1 reads SGHRS; CDR2 reads YFSETQ. Trimming removed 3 bases from V and 6 bases from J; junction bases left unmatched: 7. This CDR3 is 15 amino acids long. The CDR3 spells CASSSTGTSVDTQYF. The CDR3 bases are TGCGCCAGCAGCTCCACCGGGACTAGCGTGGATACGCAGTATTTT.

The CDR3 loop is CASGAEPSGNTIYF. The DNA for the CDR3 is TGTGCCAGCGGCGCAGAGCCCTCTGGAAACACCATATATTTT. The chain recombines TRBV5-4 with TRBJ1-3; D is unclear. Trimming cost V 7 bases and J 0 bases, with 11 bases left between them. Germline V lookup: CDR1 SGHNT, CDR2 YYREEE (reference sequence). CDR3 size: 14 residues.

This clone came up once. The chain couples TRBV5-1 to TRBJ1-6; D gene ambiguous. Germline V gene sequence: CDR1 SGHRS, CDR2 YFSETQ. The CDR3 loop spans 18 amino acids. Trimming left V 0 bases short and J 0 bases short, with 13 bases between. This CDR3 is CASSLAGGHRSYNSPLHF. For the CDR3, the DNA is TGCGCCAGCAGCTTGGCCGGCGGTCATCGCTCCTATAATTCACCCCTCCACTTT.